The 14 T cell receptor beta chains in this list originate from one sample, sequenced in a study of memory CD4+ T cells and cytomegalovirus serostatus. Single viable CD3+CD4+CD8-CD45RO+ cells were sorted as the memory CD4+ T cells. TCRdb's table, derived via immunoSEQ multiplex PCR, lists solely in-frame clones and lacks some. The top ten hold under 7.5% of the sample, which has under 45,000 clones, about 79% seen once. The sample was memory CD4+ T cells from blood. The receptor set was obtained from an adult in good health and CMV-seronegative.

The V gene is TRBV5-1, the J gene TRBJ2-5; the D call may be TRBD1 or TRBD2 (6 bases each). This CDR3 spans 13 amino acids. The germline gives CDR1 SGHRS, CDR2 YFSETQ. V lost 4 bases and J lost 5, with 12 bases in between. CDR3 bases: TGCGCCAGCAGCACGGGGGCCGGGGAGACCCAGTACTTC. Translated: CASSTGAGETQYF.

The V gene is TRBV5-1, the J gene TRBJ1-1; possible D gene TRBD1, 6 bases. CDR1 is SGHRS, CDR2 YFSETQ, per germline. V lost 0 bases to trimming and J lost 1 base, with 19 bases between them. The CDR3 totals 18 residues. The CDR3 sequence: CASSLVPRGHPGNTEAFF. CDR3 in DNA: TGCGCCAGCAGCTTGGTACCCAGGGGCCACCCGGGGAACACTGAAGCTTTCTTT.

This clone was picked up a small number of times. The chain links TRBV29-1 to TRBJ2-2; 7 nucleotides align to TRBD2. CDR3 length equals 11 residues. The V segment lost 6 bases and the J segment 12 bases; nucleotides outside the gene matches: 7. The germline CDR1 and CDR2 sequences are SQVTM and ANQGSEA. The CDR3 nucleotides are TGCAGCGTCGCCCTGGGGGGGAAGCTGTTTTTT. It translates to CSVALGGKLFF.

V and J are TRBV7-2 and TRBJ1-3; TRBD1 is a possible D gene (6 bases). Trimming shortened V by 5 bases and J by 7 bases, and 18 bases separated the two germline ends. Germline CDR1 reads SGHTA; CDR2 reads FQGNSA. This CDR3 is 15 amino acids long. This CDR3 is CASSLSPDRLNTIYF. CDR3 coding DNA: TGTGCCAGCAGCCTTAGTCCTGACAGGCTGAACACCATATATTTT.

J is TRBJ2-5 and V is TRBV14; D is perhaps TRBD2 (6 bases). The ends were cut back, 3 bases at V and 5 bases at J, with 16 bases in the middle. This CDR3 comprises 15 residues. Germline V gene data show CDR1 as SGHDN and CDR2 as FVKESK. CDR3 nucleotide sequence: TGTGCCAGCAGCCAGGGGACTTACCGGGCGGAGACCCAGTACTTC. Translating gives CASSQGTYRAETQYF.

V gene TRBV9 combines with J gene TRBJ2-2; D may match TRBD1 or TRBD2 (5 bases each). Trimming removed 0 bases from V and 5 bases from J, with 14 bases in between. CDR1 and CDR2 (germline): SGDLS, YYNGEE. This CDR3 comprises 16 residues. The CDR3 region is CASSVDGAKRTGELFF. DNA of the CDR3: TGTGCCAGCAGCGTAGACGGGGCCAAGAGGACCGGGGAGCTGTTTTTT.

This sequence joins TRBV2 and TRBJ1-6, with TRBD1 as a possible D gene (6 bases). The CDR3 has 13 residues. V gave up 6 bases and J gave up 8 bases, with 11 bases separating them. Germline CDR1 and CDR2: SNHLY and FYNNEI. The DNA of the CDR3 is TGTGCCAGCAGGGTTTACAGGGATTCACCCCTCCACTTT. This sequence encodes CASRVYRDSPLHF.

The rearrangement uses TRBV4-3 and TRBJ2-7, with a weak D call TRBD1 (5 bases). Per germline, CDR1 LGHNA and CDR2 YSLEER. The CDR3 consists of 14 residues. V lost 4 bases, J lost 2 bases, and 12 bases lay in between. CDR3 sequence reads: CASSRDRQAYEQYF. CDR3 nucleotides: TGCGCCAGCAGCCGAGACAGACAAGCCTACGAGCAGTACTTC.

The count of this clone is one. The CDR3 bases are TGTGCCAGCAGCCTCGACAGGTGGAAGGTCGAGCAGTACTTC. Translated: CASSLDRWKVEQYF. The V and J genes are TRBV5-5 and TRBJ2-7, with D possibly TRBD1 on 6 matching bases. With 4 bases removed from V and 6 bases from J, the gap between germline ends came to 17 bases. The CDR3 has 14 amino acids. Germline V CDR1 and CDR2: SGHKS, YYEKEE (reference sequence).

This clone was detected only a few times. The rearrangement joins TRBV7-2 to TRBJ2-7; D is possibly TRBD1 or TRBD2 (5 bases each). The CDR3 runs 15 residues. Trimming removed 5 bases from V and 3 bases from J, with 17 bases in between. Germline V CDR1 and CDR2: SGHTA, FQGNSA. The CDR3 sequence is CASSRWGYGNYEQYF. For the CDR3, the DNA is TGTGCCAGCAGCAGATGGGGGTACGGCAACTACGAGCAGTACTTC.

This rearrangement joins TRBV19 to TRBJ1-1, with 7 bases identical to TRBD1. The CDR3 covers 14 residues. Germline V gene data show CDR1 as LNHDA and CDR2 as SQIVND (reference sequence). The V and J ends lost 7 bases and 4 bases, in that order; junction bases with no gene match: 9. The CDR3 DNA reads as TGTGCCAGTACCCACAGGGGTGAGGGCACTGAAGCTTTCTTT. Its protein product is CASTHRGEGTEAFF.

The CDR3 here is CASRSDLRDTQYF. The CDR3 nucleotides are TGTGCCAGTAGGTCGGACCTAAGGGATACGCAGTATTTT. The chain couples TRBV27 to TRBJ2-3; D is unresolved. There are 13 residues in the CDR3. The germline CDR1 and CDR2 sequences are MNHEY and SMNVEV (reference sequence). The V end lost 9 bases, the J end lost 6 bases, and 16 bases lay between the germline ends.

The rearrangement uses TRBV7-2 and TRBJ1-3, with D perhaps matching TRBD1 (5 bases). Trimming removed 5 bases at V and 0 bases at J, with 11 bases between. Looked up from germline, CDR1 is SGHTA and CDR2 is FQGNSA. The CDR3 length is 15 residues. DNA for the CDR3: TGTGCCAGCAGCCCGGGACGGTTCTCTGGAAACACCATATATTTT. Translated, it gives CASSPGRFSGNTIYF.

V and J are TRBV5-1 and TRBJ1-2; no clear D. Per the germline V gene, CDR1 is SGHRS and CDR2 is YFSETQ. The CDR3 is 14 amino acids. The ends were cut back, 0 bases at V and 4 bases at J, with 10 bases in the middle. CDR3 sequence: CASSLDHRSYGYTF. CDR3 bases: TGCGCCAGCAGCTTGGATCACAGATCCTATGGCTACACCTTC. Filled out from reference TRBV5-1 and TRBJ1-2, the complete variable domain reads KAGVTQTPRYLIKTRGQQVTLSCSPISGHRSVSWYQQTPGQGLQFLFEYFSETQRNKGNFPGRFSGRQFSNSRSEMNVSTLELGDSALYLCASSLDHRSYGYTFGSGTRLTVV.